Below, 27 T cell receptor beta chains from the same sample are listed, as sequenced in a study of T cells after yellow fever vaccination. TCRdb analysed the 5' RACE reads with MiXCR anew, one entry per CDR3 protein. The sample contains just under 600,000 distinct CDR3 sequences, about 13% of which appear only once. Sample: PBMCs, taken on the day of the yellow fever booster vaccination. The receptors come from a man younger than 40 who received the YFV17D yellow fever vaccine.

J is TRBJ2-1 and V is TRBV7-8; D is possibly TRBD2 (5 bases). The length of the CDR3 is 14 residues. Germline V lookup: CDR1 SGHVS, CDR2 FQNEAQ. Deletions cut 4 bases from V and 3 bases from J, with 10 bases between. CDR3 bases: TGTGCCAGCAGCTCTATAGCGAGCTACAATGAGCAGTTCTTC. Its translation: CASSSIASYNEQFF.

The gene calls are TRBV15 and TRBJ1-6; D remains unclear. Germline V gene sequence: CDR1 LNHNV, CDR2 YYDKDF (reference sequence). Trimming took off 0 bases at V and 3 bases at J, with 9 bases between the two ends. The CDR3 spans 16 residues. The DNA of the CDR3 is TGTGCCACCAGCAGAGAGGCCGGGAGCTATAATTCACCCCTCCACTTT. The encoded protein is CATSREAGSYNSPLHF.

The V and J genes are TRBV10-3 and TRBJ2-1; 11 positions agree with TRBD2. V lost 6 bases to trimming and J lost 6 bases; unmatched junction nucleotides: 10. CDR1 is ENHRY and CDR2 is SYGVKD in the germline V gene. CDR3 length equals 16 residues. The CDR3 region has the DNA TGTGCCATCAGCCCGAAGGGCGGACTAGCGGGCAATGAGCAGTTCTTC. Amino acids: CAISPKGGLAGNEQFF.

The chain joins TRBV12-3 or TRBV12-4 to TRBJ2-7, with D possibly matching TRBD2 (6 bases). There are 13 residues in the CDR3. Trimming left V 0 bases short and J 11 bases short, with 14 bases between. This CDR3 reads CASSLAGKRVKYF. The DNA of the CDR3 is TGTGCCAGCAGTTTAGCGGGGAAGCGGGTTAAGTACTTC.

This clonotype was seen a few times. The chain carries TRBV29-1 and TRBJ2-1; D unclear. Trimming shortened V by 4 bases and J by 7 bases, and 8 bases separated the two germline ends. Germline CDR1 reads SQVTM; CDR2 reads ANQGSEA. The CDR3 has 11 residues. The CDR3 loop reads CSVVPPNEQFF. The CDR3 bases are TGCAGCGTTGTTCCGCCTAATGAGCAGTTCTTC.

CDR3 in DNA: TGTGCCAGCTCACACTACGGACAGCAAGAGACCCAGTACTTC. Translation gives CASSHYGQQETQYF. The V call is TRBV18, the J call TRBJ2-5, with D possibly matching TRBD1 (6 bases). The CDR3 spans 14 residues. Germline CDR1 KGHSH, CDR2 LQKENI. Deletions cut 4 bases from V and 2 bases from J, with 11 bases between.

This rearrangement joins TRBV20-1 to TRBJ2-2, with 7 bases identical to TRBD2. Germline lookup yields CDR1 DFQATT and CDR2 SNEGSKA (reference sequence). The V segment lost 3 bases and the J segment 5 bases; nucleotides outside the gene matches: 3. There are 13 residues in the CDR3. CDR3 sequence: CSASSGETGELFF. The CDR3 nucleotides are TGCAGTGCTAGCAGCGGGGAGACCGGGGAGCTGTTTTTT.

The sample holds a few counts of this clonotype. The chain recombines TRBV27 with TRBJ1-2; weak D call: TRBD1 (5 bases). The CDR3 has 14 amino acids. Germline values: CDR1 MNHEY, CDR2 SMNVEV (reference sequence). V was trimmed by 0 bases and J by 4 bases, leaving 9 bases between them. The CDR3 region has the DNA TGTGCCAGCAGTTTATCGCAGGGCCCCTATGGCTACACCTTC. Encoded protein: CASSLSQGPYGYTF.

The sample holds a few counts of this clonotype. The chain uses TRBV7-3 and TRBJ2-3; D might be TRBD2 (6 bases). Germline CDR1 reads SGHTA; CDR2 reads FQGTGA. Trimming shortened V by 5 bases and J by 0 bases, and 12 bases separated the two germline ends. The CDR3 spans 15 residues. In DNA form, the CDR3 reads TGTGCCAGCAGCACCGGGAGCACGAGCACAGATACGCAGTATTTT. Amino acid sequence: CASSTGSTSTDTQYF.

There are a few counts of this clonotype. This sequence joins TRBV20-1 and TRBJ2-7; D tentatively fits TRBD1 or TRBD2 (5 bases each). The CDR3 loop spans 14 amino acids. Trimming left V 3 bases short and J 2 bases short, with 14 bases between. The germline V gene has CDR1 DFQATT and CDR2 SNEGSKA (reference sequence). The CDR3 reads CSARGWGNPYEQYF. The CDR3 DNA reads TGCAGTGCTAGGGGGTGGGGGAACCCCTACGAGCAGTACTTC.

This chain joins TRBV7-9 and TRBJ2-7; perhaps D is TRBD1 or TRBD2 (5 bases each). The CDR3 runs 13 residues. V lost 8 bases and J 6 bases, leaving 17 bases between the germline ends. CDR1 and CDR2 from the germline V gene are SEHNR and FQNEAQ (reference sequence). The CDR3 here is CASSGTPASEQYF. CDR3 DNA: TGTGCCAGCTCGGGGACGCCTGCGTCCGAGCAGTACTTC.

CDR3 sequence reads: CASRAAMSYYEQYF. CDR3 nucleotide sequence: TGCGCCAGCCGAGCGGCGATGTCCTACTACGAGCAGTACTTC. The V and J genes are TRBV5-1 and TRBJ2-7; perhaps TRBD2 as D (5 bases). This CDR3 contains 14 residues. Trimming pared 7 bases from V and 3 bases from J, leaving 17 bases between. The germline gives CDR1 SGHRS, CDR2 YFSETQ. Full variable domain (rest looked up from reference TRBV5-1 and TRBJ2-7): KAGVTQTPRYLIKTRGQQVTLSCSPISGHRSVSWYQQTPGQGLQFLFEYFSETQRNKGNFPGRFSGRQFSNSRSEMNVSTLELGDSALYLCASRAAMSYYEQYFGPGTRLTVT.

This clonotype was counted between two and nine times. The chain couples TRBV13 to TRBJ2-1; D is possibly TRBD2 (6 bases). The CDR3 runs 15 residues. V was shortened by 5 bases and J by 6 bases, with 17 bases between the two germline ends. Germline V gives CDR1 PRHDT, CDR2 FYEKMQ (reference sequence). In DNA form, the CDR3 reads TGTGCCAGCAGCCGACTAGGTTCCCAGGGCAATGAGCAGTTCTTC. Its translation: CASSRLGSQGNEQFF.

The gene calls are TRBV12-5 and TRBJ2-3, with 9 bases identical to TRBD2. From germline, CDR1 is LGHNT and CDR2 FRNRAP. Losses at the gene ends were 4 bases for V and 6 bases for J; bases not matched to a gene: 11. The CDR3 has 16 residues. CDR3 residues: CASGSPSAGGTDTQYF. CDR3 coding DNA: TGTGCTAGTGGTTCACCCTCGGCGGGAGGGACGGATACGCAGTATTTT.

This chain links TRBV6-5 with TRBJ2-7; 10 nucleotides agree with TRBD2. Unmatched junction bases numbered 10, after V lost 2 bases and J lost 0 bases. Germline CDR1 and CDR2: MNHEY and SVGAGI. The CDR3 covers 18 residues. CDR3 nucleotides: TGTGCCAGCAGTTACAGATACGGAGGACTAGCGGACTCCTACGAGCAGTACTTC. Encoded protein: CASSYRYGGLADSYEQYF.

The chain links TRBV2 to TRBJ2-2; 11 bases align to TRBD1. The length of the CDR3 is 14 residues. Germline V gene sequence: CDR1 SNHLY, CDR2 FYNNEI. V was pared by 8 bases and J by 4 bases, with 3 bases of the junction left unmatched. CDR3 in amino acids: CASLGQGATGELFF. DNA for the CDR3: TGTGCCAGCCTCGGACAGGGGGCCACCGGGGAGCTGTTTTTT. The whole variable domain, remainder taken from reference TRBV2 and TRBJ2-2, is EPEVTQTPSHQVTQMGQEVILRCVPISNHLYFYWYRQILGQKVEFLVSFYNNEISEKSEIFDDQFSVERPDGSNFTLKIRSTKLEDSAMYFCASLGQGATGELFFGEGSRLTVL.

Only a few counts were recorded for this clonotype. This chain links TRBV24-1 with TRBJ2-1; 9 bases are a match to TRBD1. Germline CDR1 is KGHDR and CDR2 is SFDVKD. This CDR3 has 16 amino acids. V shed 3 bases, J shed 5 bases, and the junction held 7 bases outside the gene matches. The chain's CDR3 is CATSDAPGQGHNEQFF. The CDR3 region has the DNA TGTGCCACCAGTGATGCACCGGGACAGGGACACAATGAGCAGTTCTTC.

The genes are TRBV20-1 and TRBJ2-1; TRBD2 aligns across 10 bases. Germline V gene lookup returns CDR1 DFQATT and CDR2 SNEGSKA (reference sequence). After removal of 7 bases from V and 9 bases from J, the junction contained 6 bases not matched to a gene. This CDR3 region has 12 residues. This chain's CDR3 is CSGEGLASEQFF. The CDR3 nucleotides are TGCAGTGGGGAGGGACTAGCGAGTGAGCAGTTCTTC.

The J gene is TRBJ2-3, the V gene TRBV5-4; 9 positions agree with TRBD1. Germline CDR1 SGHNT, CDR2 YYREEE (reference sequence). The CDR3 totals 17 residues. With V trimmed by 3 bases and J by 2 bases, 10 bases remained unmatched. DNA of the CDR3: TGTGCCAGCAGCTCCCCTGGGACAGGGATCCCCACAGATACGCAGTATTTT. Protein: CASSSPGTGIPTDTQYF. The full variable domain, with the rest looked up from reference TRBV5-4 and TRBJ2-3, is ETGVTQSPTHLIKTRGQQVTLRCSSQSGHNTVSWYQQALGQGPQFIFQYYREEENGRGNFPPRFSGLQFPNYSSELNVNALELDDSALYLCASSSPGTGIPTDTQYFGPGTRLTVL.

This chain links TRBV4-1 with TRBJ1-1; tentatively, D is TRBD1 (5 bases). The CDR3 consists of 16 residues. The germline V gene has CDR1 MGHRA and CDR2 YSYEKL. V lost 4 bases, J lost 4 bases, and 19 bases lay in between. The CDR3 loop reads CASSPWGGGMGTEAFF. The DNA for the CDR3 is TGCGCCAGCAGCCCCTGGGGGGGAGGAATGGGCACTGAAGCTTTCTTT.

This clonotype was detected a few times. The CDR3 DNA reads as TGCAGTGCTAGAGATCCGTGGACTAGCGGGAGCAATGAGCAGTTCTTC. Encoded protein: CSARDPWTSGSNEQFF. This chain links TRBV20-1 with TRBJ2-1, with TRBD2 identical over 13 bases. V was pared by 0 bases and J by 6 bases, with 5 bases of the junction left unmatched. From germline, CDR1 is DFQATT and CDR2 SNEGSKA (reference sequence). This CDR3 spans 16 amino acids.

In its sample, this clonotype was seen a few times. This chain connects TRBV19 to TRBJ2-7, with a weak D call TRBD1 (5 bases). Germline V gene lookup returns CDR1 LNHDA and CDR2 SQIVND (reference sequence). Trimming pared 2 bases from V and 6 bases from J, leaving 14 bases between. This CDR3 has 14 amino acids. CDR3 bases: TGTGCCAGTAGTATATATACAGGTCTTGGCGAGCAGTACTTC. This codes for CASSIYTGLGEQYF.

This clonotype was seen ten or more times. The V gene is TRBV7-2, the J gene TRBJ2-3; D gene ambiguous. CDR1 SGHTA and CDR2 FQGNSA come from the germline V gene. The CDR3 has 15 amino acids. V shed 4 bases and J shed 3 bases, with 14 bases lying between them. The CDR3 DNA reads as TGTGCCAGCAGCTCCGGTCAACGCACGACAGATACGCAGTATTTT. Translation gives CASSSGQRTTDTQYF. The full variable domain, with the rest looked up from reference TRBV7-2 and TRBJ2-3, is GAGVSQSPSNKVTEKGKDVELRCDPISGHTALYWYRQSLGQGLEFLIYFQGNSAPDKSGLPSDRFSAERTGGSVSTLTIQRTQQEDSAVYLCASSSGQRTTDTQYFGPGTRLTVL.

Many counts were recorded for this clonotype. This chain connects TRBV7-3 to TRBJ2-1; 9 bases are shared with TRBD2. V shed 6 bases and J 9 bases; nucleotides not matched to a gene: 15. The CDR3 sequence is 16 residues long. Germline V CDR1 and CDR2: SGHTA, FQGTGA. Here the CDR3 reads CASSPMGAGGPFEQFF. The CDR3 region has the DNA TGTGCCAGCAGTCCGATGGGGGCGGGAGGGCCGTTTGAGCAGTTCTTC.

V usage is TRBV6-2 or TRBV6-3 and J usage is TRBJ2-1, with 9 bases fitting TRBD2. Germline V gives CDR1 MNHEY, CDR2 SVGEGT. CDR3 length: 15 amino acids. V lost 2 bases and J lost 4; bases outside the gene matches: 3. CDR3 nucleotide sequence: TGTGCCAGCAGTTACCGGCTAGCGGGGTACAATGAGCAGTTCTTC. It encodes CASSYRLAGYNEQFF.

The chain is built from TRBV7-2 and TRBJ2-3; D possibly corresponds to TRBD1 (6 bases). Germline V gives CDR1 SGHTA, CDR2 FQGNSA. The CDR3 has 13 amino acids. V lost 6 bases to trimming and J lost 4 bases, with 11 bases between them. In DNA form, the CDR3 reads TGTGCCAGCAGACCAGGGGTTTCAGATACGCAGTATTTT. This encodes CASRPGVSDTQYF.

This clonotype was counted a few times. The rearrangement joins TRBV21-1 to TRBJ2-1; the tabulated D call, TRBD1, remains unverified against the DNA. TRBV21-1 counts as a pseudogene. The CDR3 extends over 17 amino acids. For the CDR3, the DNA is TGTGCCAGCAGCAAAGCGACTGCGGGTACAGGCTACAATGAGCAGTTCTTC. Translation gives CASSKATAGTGYNEQFF.